These 2 T cell receptor beta chains were all obtained from the same sample, sequenced in a study of beta chain features in type 1 diabetes. Of the isolated RNA, all was reverse transcribed, and so the sequenced material was expressed TCRB transcripts. Generated by immunoSEQ multiplex PCR, the TCRdb table keeps only in-frame clones and is missing some. Here the sample spans 350,000 to 400,000 clones, roughly 16% being singletons. Sequencing was carried out using naive CD4+ T cells from blood. These receptors were obtained from a woman under 30 in good health.

Regarding this clone: The same CDR3 arises from other DNA sequences in this sample as well. V is TRBV28 and J is TRBJ2-1, with 9 bases fitting TRBD2. Germline-derived CDR1 and CDR2 are MDHEN and SYDVKM. CDR3 length: 15 amino acids. Trimming removed 3 bases from V and 1 base from J; junction bases left unmatched: 1. The CDR3 protein is CASSLAGGSYNEQFF. CDR3 in DNA: TGTGCCAGCAGTTTGGCGGGAGGGTCCTACAATGAGCAGTTCTTC.

The chain has TRBV30 and TRBJ1-2, with D tentatively TRBD1 (6 bases). CDR3 length: 14 amino acids. With 2 bases removed from V and 4 bases from J, the gap between germline ends came to 14 bases. Germline-derived CDR1 and CDR2 are GTSNPN and SVGIG (reference sequence). The CDR3 DNA follows: TGTGCCTGGAGTTTTGGGGGCAAGGGCTATGGCTACACCTTC. It translates to CAWSFGGKGYGYTF.